What follows are 11 T cell receptor beta chains derived from one specimen sequenced in a study of blood T cell repertoires in COVID-19. Here immunoSEQ multiplex PCR was the method, and the copy in TCRdb shows in-frame clones only, minus some. The data show about 200,000 clones, 80% to 90% seen once. Sequencing was done on a sample of peripheral blood. Source of these receptors: a man aged 45-60 years with acute or convalescent COVID-19.

This chain joins TRBV5-1 and TRBJ1-5, with D perhaps matching TRBD1 (6 bases). This CDR3 is 16 amino acids long. CDR1 SGHRS and CDR2 YFSETQ come from the germline V gene. V lost 1 base and J lost 0, with 11 bases in between. CDR3 region: CASSLSPRGSNQPQHF. The CDR3 nucleotides read TGCGCCAGCAGCTTGTCGCCCAGGGGTAGCAATCAGCCCCAGCATTTT.

This clone has just a few counts. This rearrangement joins TRBV29-1 to TRBJ1-3, with TRBD1 matching 10 bases. Germline lookup yields CDR1 SQVTM and CDR2 ANQGSEA. The ends lost 7 bases at V and 4 bases at J; junction bases unmatched: 7. The CDR3 is 14 residues long. The CDR3 bases are TGCAGCGGATTCACGACAGGGGGCGGAAACACCATATATTTT. It specifies CSGFTTGGGNTIYF.

This chain uses TRBV29-1 with TRBJ2-7, with 7 nucleotides matching TRBD1. Germline trimming cut 7 bases from V and 3 bases from J; bases unmatched to any gene: 3. The CDR3 consists of 11 residues. Germline CDR1 SQVTM, CDR2 ANQGSEA. CDR3 region: CSGGQYYEQYF. The CDR3 region has the DNA TGCAGCGGGGGACAGTACTACGAGCAGTACTTC.

The chain employs TRBV5-5 and TRBJ1-4; D is undetermined. V was shortened by 4 bases and J by 7 bases, with 17 bases between the two germline ends. The CDR3 covers 15 residues. Germline V gene data show CDR1 as SGHKS and CDR2 as YYEKEE (reference sequence). The CDR3 region is CASSDSGNSGEKLFF. The CDR3 DNA is TGTGCCAGCAGCGACTCCGGGAACTCGGGTGAAAAACTGTTTTTT. Based on the CDR3 plus reference TRBV5-5 and TRBJ1-4, the full variable domain is DAGVTQSPTHLIKTRGQQVTLRCSPISGHKSVSWYQQVLGQGPQFIFQYYEKEERGRGNFPDRFSARQFPNYSSELNVNALLLGDSALYLCASSDSGNSGEKLFFGSGTQLSVL.

The CDR3 reads CASSVGGQGAYEQYF. The CDR3 DNA is TGTGCCAGCAGCGTAGGGGGGCAGGGGGCCTACGAGCAGTACTTC. The gene calls are TRBV9 and TRBJ2-7; 7 bases are a match to TRBD1. This CDR3 region has 15 residues. Germline trimming cut 0 bases from V and 2 bases from J; bases unmatched to any gene: 5. The germline V gene encodes CDR1 SGDLS and CDR2 YYNGEE.

This chain joins TRBV5-1 and TRBJ1-4, with TRBD1 matching 7 bases. The CDR3 sequence is 15 residues long. Germline CDR1 and CDR2: SGHRS and YFSETQ. V dropped 4 bases and J dropped 3; count of bases not matched to a gene: 6. CDR3 sequence reads: CASSRTGDPNEKLFF. Written as DNA, the CDR3 is TGCGCCAGCAGCAGAACAGGGGATCCTAATGAAAAACTGTTTTTT.

CDR3 residues: CASSFLAGGYTF. CDR3 in DNA: TGTGCCAGCAGTTTCCTCGCGGGTGGCTACACCTTC. This chain uses TRBV12-3 or TRBV12-4 with TRBJ1-2, with D unclear. The CDR3 has 12 residues. V lost 3 bases and J lost 7, with 9 bases in between.

The V and J genes are TRBV15 and TRBJ1-6, with TRBD1 matching over 8 bases. Per the germline V gene, CDR1 is LNHNV and CDR2 is YYDKDF (reference sequence). The CDR3 totals 16 residues. J gave up 0 bases and V 6 bases, and 4 bases lay outside the gene matches. The CDR3 DNA sequence: TGTGCCACCAGTCGGGACAGGAGCTCCTATAATTCACCCCTCCACTTT. It codes for CATSRDRSSYNSPLHF.

V gene TRBV5-1 combines with J gene TRBJ1-1, with 8 bases aligning to TRBD1. Looked up from germline, CDR1 is SGHRS and CDR2 is YFSETQ. The CDR3 consists of 15 residues. Trimming cost V 5 bases and J 0 bases; bases outside gene matches: 6. CDR3 region: CASSSGTGMNTEAFF. The CDR3 coding sequence is TGCGCCAGCAGTTCGGGGACAGGAATGAACACTGAAGCTTTCTTT.

This rearrangement joins TRBV2 to TRBJ1-2; a possible D gene is TRBD1 (5 bases). The CDR3 has 14 amino acids. Germline CDR1 reads SNHLY; CDR2 reads FYNNEI. Trimming shortened V by 1 base and J by 2 bases, and 8 bases separated the two germline ends. This CDR3 is CASSEGAGNYGYTF. The CDR3 DNA follows: TGTGCCAGCAGTGAAGGGGCAGGGAACTATGGCTACACCTTC. Filled out from reference TRBV2 and TRBJ1-2, the complete variable domain reads EPEVTQTPSHQVTQMGQEVILRCVPISNHLYFYWYRQILGQKVEFLVSFYNNEISEKSEIFDDQFSVERPDGSNFTLKIRSTKLEDSAMYFCASSEGAGNYGYTFGSGTRLTVV.

The chain is built from TRBV3-1 (or the pseudogene TRBV3-2) and TRBJ2-5, with D uncertain. Trimming removed 4 bases at V and 5 bases at J, with 17 bases between. The germline CDR1 and CDR2 sequences are LGHDT and YNNKEL (reference sequence). CDR3 length: 15 residues. The CDR3 protein is CASSRVPGLRETQYF. DNA of the CDR3: TGTGCCAGCAGCCGGGTTCCCGGCTTGCGGGAGACCCAGTACTTC.